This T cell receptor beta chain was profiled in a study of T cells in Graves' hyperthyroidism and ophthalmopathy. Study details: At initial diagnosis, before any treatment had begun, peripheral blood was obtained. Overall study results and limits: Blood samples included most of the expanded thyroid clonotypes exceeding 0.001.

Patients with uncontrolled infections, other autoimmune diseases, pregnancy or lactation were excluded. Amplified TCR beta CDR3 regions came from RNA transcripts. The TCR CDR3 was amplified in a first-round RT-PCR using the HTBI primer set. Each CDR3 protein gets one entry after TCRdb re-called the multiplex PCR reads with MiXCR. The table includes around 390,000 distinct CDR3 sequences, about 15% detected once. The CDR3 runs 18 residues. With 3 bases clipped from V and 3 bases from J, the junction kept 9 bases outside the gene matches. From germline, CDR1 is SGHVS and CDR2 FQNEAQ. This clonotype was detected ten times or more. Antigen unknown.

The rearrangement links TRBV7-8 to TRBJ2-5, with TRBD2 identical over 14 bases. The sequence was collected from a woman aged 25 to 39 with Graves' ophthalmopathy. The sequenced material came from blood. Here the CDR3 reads CASSFPGLAGGKKETQYF. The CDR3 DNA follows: TGTGCCAGCAGCTTCCCAGGACTAGCGGGGGGCAAGAAAGAGACCCAGTACTTC.